The 20 T cell receptor beta chains below were found in one sample sequenced in a study of human T cells and chemical hapten exposure. TCRdb re-called the RACE reads with MiXCR, one entry per CDR3 protein. The sample includes more than 80,000 distinct CDR3 sequences, around 10% seen only once; the top ten take over 1.5%. The time point was: pre-sensitization, week 0. Treatment defined: therapeutic diphenylcyclopropenone sensitization with weekly scalp DPC. The sequences come from whole blood, collected in connection with sensitization to the hapten diphenylcyclopropenone (DPC). The origin of the receptors is a woman between 50 and 59 years old with alopecia areata. Some clones in this sample may be carry-over from other donors' samples.

The rearrangement links TRBV6-6 to TRBJ1-5; 7 nucleotides align to TRBD1. J was trimmed by 7 bases and V by 7 bases; bases with no gene match: 7. Germline assignment: CDR1 MNHNY and CDR2 SVGAGI (reference sequence). CDR3 length: 13 amino acids. The CDR3 region has the DNA TGTGCCAGCACCCAAACAGGGGACCAGCCCCAGCATTTT. It translates to CASTQTGDQPQHF.

This clonotype was seen at least ten times. The rearrangement uses TRBV6-2 or TRBV6-3 and TRBJ2-4; D is perhaps TRBD1 (6 bases). Germline CDR1 and CDR2: MNHEY and SVGEGT. The CDR3 consists of 14 residues. V was cut by 6 bases and J by 5 bases, with 14 bases left in between. CDR3 coding DNA: TGTGCCAGCAGCCTGGGGGCCTTTCAAAACATTCAGTACTTC. Translation: CASSLGAFQNIQYF.

This clonotype was counted many times. The chain combines TRBV7-9 with TRBJ2-1, with D possibly TRBD2 on 7 matching bases. Germline CDR1 reads SEHNR; CDR2 reads FQNEAQ (reference sequence). V lost 3 bases and J 9 bases, leaving 12 bases between the germline ends. The CDR3 is 13 residues long. CDR3 DNA: TGTGCCAGCAGCTTGGGGGGGCCTGGTGAGCAGTTCTTC. Translation gives CASSLGGPGEQFF.

This chain uses TRBV5-1 with TRBJ2-3; TRBD1 matches 8 bases. The CDR3 is 14 residues long. Germline trimming cut 0 bases from V and 5 bases from J; bases unmatched to any gene: 2. Germline V gene sequence: CDR1 SGHRS, CDR2 YFSETQ. This chain's CDR3 is CASSLGQGKDTQYF. CDR3 DNA sequence: TGCGCCAGCAGCTTGGGACAGGGGAAAGATACGCAGTATTTT.

Only one count was recorded for this clonotype. V and J are TRBV29-1 and TRBJ2-7; 8 bases are a match to TRBD2. The CDR3 covers 15 residues. The V gene end was trimmed by 4 bases and the J gene end by 5 bases; junction bases not matched to a gene: 13. Germline lookup yields CDR1 SQVTM and CDR2 ANQGSEA. This chain's CDR3 is CSVARDWAGGNEQYF. DNA for the CDR3: TGCAGCGTTGCTCGAGATTGGGCGGGAGGTAACGAGCAGTACTTC.

The sample holds a few counts of this clonotype. V gene TRBV7-8 combines with J gene TRBJ1-1, with D possibly matching TRBD1 (5 bases). V gave up 0 bases and J gave up 6 bases, with 11 bases separating them. CDR3 length equals 14 residues. In germline, CDR1 is SGHVS, CDR2 FQNEAQ. The CDR3, as DNA: TGTGCCAGCAGCTTAGCGCCGGGGGAGGCTGAAGCTTTCTTT. Its translation is CASSLAPGEAEAFF.

This chain uses TRBV6-5 with TRBJ1-3; a possible D gene is TRBD1 (5 bases). Trimming shortened V by 8 bases and J by 4 bases, and 21 bases separated the two germline ends. Per germline, CDR1 MNHEY and CDR2 SVGAGI. The CDR3 is 16 residues long. The CDR3 region is CASHPRSGSWGNTIYF. In DNA form, the CDR3 reads TGTGCCAGCCACCCTAGGTCAGGGTCATGGGGAAACACCATATATTTT.

This clonotype was seen only a few times. The rearrangement links TRBV7-9 to TRBJ2-7; TRBD1 might be the D (6 bases). Germline values: CDR1 SEHNR, CDR2 FQNEAQ (reference sequence). This CDR3 region has 14 residues. V lost 3 bases, J lost 1 base, and 10 bases lay in between. CDR3 sequence reads: CASSFGQPSYEQYF. DNA of the CDR3: TGTGCCAGCAGCTTTGGACAGCCGTCCTACGAGCAGTACTTC.

This clonotype was seen only a few times. The chain carries TRBV5-1 and TRBJ2-7, with 7 nucleotides matching TRBD1. V shed 3 bases, J shed 3 bases, and the junction held 6 bases outside the gene matches. The CDR3 spans 14 residues. Germline lookup yields CDR1 SGHRS and CDR2 YFSETQ. The CDR3 DNA follows: TGCGCCAGCAGCTCGGCCGGGACAGACTACGAGCAGTACTTC. It yields the protein CASSSAGTDYEQYF.

Many counts were recorded for this clonotype. The CDR3 sequence is CASSKGATGTGPSF. CDR3 coding DNA: TGTGCCAGCAGCAAAGGGGCCACGGGGACAGGGCCGAGTTTC. The chain couples TRBV21-1 to TRBJ2-7; the table gives TRBD1 as D, unverified against the DNA. TRBV21-1 is recorded as a pseudogene. The CDR3 is made up of 14 amino acids.

V and J are TRBV7-9 and TRBJ2-3, with TRBD1 matching over 9 bases. The CDR3 contains 15 residues. Germline CDR1 is SEHNR and CDR2 is FQNEAQ (reference sequence). After removal of 6 bases from V and 3 bases from J, the junction contained 7 bases not matched to a gene. The DNA for the CDR3 is TGTGCCAGCAGGCCTACAGGGGGCCTTACAGATACGCAGTATTTT. The encoded protein is CASRPTGGLTDTQYF. Looking up the rest from reference TRBV7-9 and TRBJ2-3 gives the full variable domain: DTGVSQNPRHKITKRGQNVTFRCDPISEHNRLYWYRQTLGQGPEFLTYFQNEAQLEKSRLLSDRFSAERPKGSFSTLEIQRTEQGDSAMYLCASRPTGGLTDTQYFGPGTRLTVL.

This clonotype appeared a few times. V gene TRBV9 combines with J gene TRBJ2-1; unclear D gene. Trimming took off 3 bases at V and 7 bases at J, with 11 bases between the two ends. CDR1 and CDR2 (germline): SGDLS, YYNGEE. The CDR3 is made up of 13 amino acids. The CDR3 bases are TGTGCCAGCAGCGGGAACATAGGGAATGAGCAGTTCTTC. Its translation is CASSGNIGNEQFF.

CDR3 nucleotide sequence: TGTGCCAGCAGTGGGGTTTCTTTGGAGCAGTACTTC. Protein: CASSGVSLEQYF. The chain links TRBV12-3 or TRBV12-4 to TRBJ2-7, with D uncertain. The CDR3 sequence is 12 residues long. V lost 5 bases, J lost 7 bases, and 12 bases lay in between.

This clonotype was observed at least ten times. The rearrangement links TRBV12-3 or TRBV12-4 to TRBJ2-5, with D possibly being TRBD1 (5 bases). CDR3 length: 14 amino acids. The V gene lost 6 bases and the J gene lost 0 bases, with 11 bases spanning the gap. The CDR3 sequence is CASRPQGYQETQYF. CDR3 sequence (DNA): TGTGCCAGCAGGCCCCAGGGCTACCAAGAGACCCAGTACTTC.

The V call is TRBV5-4, the J call TRBJ1-3; D is undetermined. Germline V CDR1 and CDR2: SGHNT, YYREEE (reference sequence). The CDR3 runs 12 residues. The V and J ends lost 0 bases and 6 bases respectively, with 4 bases between them. CDR3 loop: CASSLDTNTIYF. The CDR3 DNA reads as TGTGCCAGCAGCTTGGATACAAACACCATATATTTT.

This clonotype has more than one count but fewer than ten. This sequence joins TRBV7-9 and TRBJ2-5; D gene uncertain. The germline CDR1 and CDR2 sequences are SEHNR and FQNEAQ (reference sequence). The CDR3 is made up of 13 amino acids. The ends were cut back, 5 bases at V and 5 bases at J, with 12 bases in the middle. The CDR3 coding sequence is TGTGCCAGCAGCCCAACCCTAAGGGAGACCCAGTACTTC. Translating gives CASSPTLRETQYF.

The CDR3 coding sequence is TGTGCCAGCAGCTTATCAACCGGGGCCTACGAGCAGTACTTC. Translated: CASSLSTGAYEQYF. This chain links TRBV7-9 with TRBJ2-7; a possible D gene is TRBD2 (5 bases). Germline CDR1 SEHNR, CDR2 FQNEAQ (reference sequence). The length of the CDR3 is 14 residues. The V end was cut by 2 bases, the J end by 2 bases, with 10 bases between.

This clonotype was seen only a few times. V usage is TRBV5-1 and J usage is TRBJ2-5, with a weak D call TRBD2 (6 bases). Trimming stripped 4 bases from V and 7 bases from J, with 23 bases between. Germline V lookup: CDR1 SGHRS, CDR2 YFSETQ. CDR3 length equals 16 residues. CDR3 residues: CASSTGADSGVGTQYF. Written as DNA, the CDR3 is TGCGCCAGCAGCACGGGAGCTGACAGCGGAGTGGGGACCCAGTACTTC.

This clonotype has at least ten counts. The gene calls are TRBV28 and TRBJ1-1; D gene ambiguous. V lost 4 bases, J lost 8 bases, and 8 bases lay in between. Germline CDR1 and CDR2: MDHEN and SYDVKM. The CDR3 runs 11 residues. CDR3 sequence reads: CASSSMIEAFF. The CDR3 DNA follows: TGTGCCAGCAGTTCTATGATCGAAGCTTTCTTT.

The J gene is TRBJ2-7, the V gene TRBV7-9; the match to TRBD1 covers 10 bases. The CDR3 loop spans 16 amino acids. V gave up 5 bases and J gave up 5 bases; unmatched junction bases: 12. CDR1 is SEHNR and CDR2 is FQNEAQ in the germline V gene (reference sequence). CDR3 coding DNA: TGTGCCAGCAGCCGCTTGGGACAGGGGATACAAGACGAGCAGTACTTC. Encoded protein: CASSRLGQGIQDEQYF.